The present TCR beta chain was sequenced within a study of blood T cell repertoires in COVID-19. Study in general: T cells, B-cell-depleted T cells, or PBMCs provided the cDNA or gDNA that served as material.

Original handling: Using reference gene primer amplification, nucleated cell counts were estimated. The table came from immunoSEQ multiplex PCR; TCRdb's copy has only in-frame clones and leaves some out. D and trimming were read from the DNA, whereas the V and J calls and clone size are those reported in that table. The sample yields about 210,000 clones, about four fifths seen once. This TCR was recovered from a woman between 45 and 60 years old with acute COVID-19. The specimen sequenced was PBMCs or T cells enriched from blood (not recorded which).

The CDR3 loop reads CASSSDRGYGGYTF. In DNA, the CDR3 is TGTGCCAGCAGCTCGGACAGGGGTTACGGAGGCTACACCTTC. V is TRBV7-9 and J is TRBJ1-2; 9 nucleotides line up with TRBD1. The CDR3 has 14 residues. The V gene end was trimmed by 4 bases and the J gene end by 8 bases; junction bases not matched to a gene: 8. CDR1 is SEHNR and CDR2 is FQNEAQ in the germline V gene (reference sequence). The whole variable domain, filled in from reference TRBV7-9 and TRBJ1-2, reads DTGVSQNPRHKITKRGQNVTFRCDPISEHNRLYWYRQTLGQGPEFLTYFQNEAQLEKSRLLSDRFSAERPKGSFSTLEIQRTEQGDSAMYLCASSSDRGYGGYTFGSGTRLTVV.